The clone carrying this T cell receptor (beta chain) was seen ten or more times. Its specificity is unknown. The data are from a study of tumor-infiltrating lymphocytes in primary liver carcinoma. As for the study in general: The five patients, who were men and women, ranged in age from 30 to 69 years. These were node-negative, non-metastatic T1-T3 tumors of about 4 to 11 cm.

From 500 ng total RNA, TCR beta cDNA was generated with a primer in the constant region. Three nested multiplex PCR rounds, a slightly modified ARM-PCR, produced the libraries for TCR beta. The first two PCR rounds used TRBV1-TRBV30 forward primers with a C-beta reverse primer, roughly 11 cycles each. TCRdb passed the multiplex PCR reads through MiXCR, listing each CDR3 protein once. The sample yields over 250,000 distinct CDR3 sequences, around three fifths seen once. Study findings and constraints: Tumors had a significantly higher top-250-clone fraction than blood (p = 0.039).

Out of unsorted whole blood came the blood RNA, and germline DNA was extracted as well. Blood samples of four milliliters were drawn preoperatively. Germline V gene sequence: CDR1 PRHDT, CDR2 FYEKMQ (reference sequence). Trimming took off 5 bases at V and 4 bases at J, with 12 bases between the two ends. The CDR3 has 14 amino acids. The V and J genes are TRBV13 and TRBJ2-1; D gene ambiguous. Sequencing was performed on peripheral blood. The TCR comes from a woman aged 25 to 45 with primary liver carcinoma and hepatitis B virus infection. CDR3: CASSPSYSYNEQFF. The CDR3 DNA reads as TGTGCCAGCAGCCCCAGCTACAGTTACAATGAGCAGTTCTTC.